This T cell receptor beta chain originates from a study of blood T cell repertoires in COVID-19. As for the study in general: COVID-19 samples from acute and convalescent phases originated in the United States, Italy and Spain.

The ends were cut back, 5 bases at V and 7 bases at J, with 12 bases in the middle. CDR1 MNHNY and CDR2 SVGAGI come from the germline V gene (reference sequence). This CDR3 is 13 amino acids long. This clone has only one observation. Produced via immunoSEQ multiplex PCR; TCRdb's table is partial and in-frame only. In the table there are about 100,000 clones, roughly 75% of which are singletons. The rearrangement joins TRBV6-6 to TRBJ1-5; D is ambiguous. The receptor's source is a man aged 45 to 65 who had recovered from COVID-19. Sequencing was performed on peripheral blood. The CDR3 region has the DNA TGTGCCAGCAGTCCTTCTCTCCCCCAGCCCCAGCATTTT. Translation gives CASSPSLPQPQHF.